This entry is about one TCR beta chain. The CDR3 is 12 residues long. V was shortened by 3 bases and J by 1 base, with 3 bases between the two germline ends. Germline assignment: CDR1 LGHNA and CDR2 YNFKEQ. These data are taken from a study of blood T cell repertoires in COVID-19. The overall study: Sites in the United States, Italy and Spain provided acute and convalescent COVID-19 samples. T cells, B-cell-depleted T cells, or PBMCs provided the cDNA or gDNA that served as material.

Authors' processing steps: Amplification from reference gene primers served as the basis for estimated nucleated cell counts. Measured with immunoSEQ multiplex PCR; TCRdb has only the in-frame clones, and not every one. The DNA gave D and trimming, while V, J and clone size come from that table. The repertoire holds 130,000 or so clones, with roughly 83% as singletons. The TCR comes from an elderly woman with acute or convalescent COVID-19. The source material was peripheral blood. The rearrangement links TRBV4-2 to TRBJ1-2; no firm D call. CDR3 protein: CASSQSNYGYTF. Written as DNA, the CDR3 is TGTGCCAGCAGCCAGAGTAACTATGGCTACACCTTC.